This paragraph covers one T cell receptor (beta chain) sequence. One entry per CDR3 protein, without DNA, is what TCRdb gives after re-calling the 5' RACE reads. The sample holds a few hundred thousand distinct CDR3 sequences. This record belongs to a study of monozygotic twins with inflammatory bowel disease. CDR1 and CDR2 from the germline V gene are SGHTA and FQGNSA. The CDR3 runs to 14 residues. This sequence joins TRBV7-2 and TRBJ1-6; TCRdb returns TRBD1, unconfirmable since there is no DNA. Sequencing used blood. The source is a human donor with ulcerative colitis or Crohn's disease, or a healthy co-twin of an affected twin (not recorded which). This chain's CDR3 is CASSFEGAGSPLHF.